This TCR beta chain derives from a study of beta chain features in type 1 diabetes. Study-level background: All samples combined gave 107,917,701 sorted cells for examination. Broader study findings: Within the patient group, naive, central memory and Treg TCRB repertoires appeared more similar to each other than within healthy donors. For Type 1 diabetes patients, all four CD4+ subsets carried TCRB CDR3s that were moderately but significantly shorter.

Isolated RNA was reverse transcribed in full, so expressed TCRB transcripts were sequenced. Using immunoSEQ multiplex PCR, the repertoire was profiled, and TCRdb retains in-frame clones only, with some absent. Among some 640,000 clones listed, more than 12% were seen once. Per germline, CDR1 MGHRA and CDR2 YSYEKL. V was trimmed by 2 bases and J by 3 bases, leaving 13 bases between them. The CDR3 length is 16 residues. One heparinised draw of blood, averaging about 110 mL, came from each donor. This clone was counted a few times. The antigen is unknown. The receptor was isolated from a man younger than 35 with type 1 diabetes. The chain has TRBV4-1 and TRBJ1-4; no firm D call. Sequenced sample: naive CD4+ T cells from blood. CDR3 residues: CASSQKQPSANEKLFF. In DNA form, the CDR3 reads TGCGCCAGCAGCCAAAAACAACCATCGGCTAATGAAAAACTGTTTTTT.